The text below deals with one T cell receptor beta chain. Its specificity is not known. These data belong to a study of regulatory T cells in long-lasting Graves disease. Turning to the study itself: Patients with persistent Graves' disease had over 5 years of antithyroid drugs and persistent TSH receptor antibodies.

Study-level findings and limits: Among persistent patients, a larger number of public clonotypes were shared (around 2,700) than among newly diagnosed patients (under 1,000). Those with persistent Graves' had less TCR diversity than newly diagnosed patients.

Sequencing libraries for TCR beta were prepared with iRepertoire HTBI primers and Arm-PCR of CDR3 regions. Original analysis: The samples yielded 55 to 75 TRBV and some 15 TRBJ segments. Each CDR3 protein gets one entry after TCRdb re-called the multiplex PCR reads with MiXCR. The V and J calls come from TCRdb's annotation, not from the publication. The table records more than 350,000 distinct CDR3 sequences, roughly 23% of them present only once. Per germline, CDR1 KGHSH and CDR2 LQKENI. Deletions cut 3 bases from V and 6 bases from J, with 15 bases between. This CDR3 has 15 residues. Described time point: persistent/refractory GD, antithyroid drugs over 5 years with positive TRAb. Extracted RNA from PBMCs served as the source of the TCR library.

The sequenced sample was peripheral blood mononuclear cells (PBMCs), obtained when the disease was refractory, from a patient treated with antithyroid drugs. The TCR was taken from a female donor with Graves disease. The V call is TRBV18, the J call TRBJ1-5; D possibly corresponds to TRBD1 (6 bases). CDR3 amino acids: CASSPQQGRGQPQHF. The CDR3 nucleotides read TGTGCCAGCTCACCGCAACAGGGACGTGGTCAGCCCCAGCATTTT.